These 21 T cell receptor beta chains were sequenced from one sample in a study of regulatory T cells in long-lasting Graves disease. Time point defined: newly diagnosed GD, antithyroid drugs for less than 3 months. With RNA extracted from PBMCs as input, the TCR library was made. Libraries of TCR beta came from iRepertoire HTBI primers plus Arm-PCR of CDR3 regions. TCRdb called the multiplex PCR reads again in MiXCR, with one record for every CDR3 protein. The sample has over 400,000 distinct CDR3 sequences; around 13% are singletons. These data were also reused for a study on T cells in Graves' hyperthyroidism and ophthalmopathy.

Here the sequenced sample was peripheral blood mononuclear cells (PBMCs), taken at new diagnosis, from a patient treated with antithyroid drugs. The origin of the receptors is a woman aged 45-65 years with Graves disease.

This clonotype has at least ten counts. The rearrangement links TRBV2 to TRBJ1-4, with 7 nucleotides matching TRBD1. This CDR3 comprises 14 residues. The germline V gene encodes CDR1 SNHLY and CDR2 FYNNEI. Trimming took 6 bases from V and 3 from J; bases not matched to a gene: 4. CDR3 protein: CASRRDSSNEKLFF. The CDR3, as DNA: TGTGCCAGCAGAAGGGACAGCTCTAATGAAAAACTGTTTTTT.

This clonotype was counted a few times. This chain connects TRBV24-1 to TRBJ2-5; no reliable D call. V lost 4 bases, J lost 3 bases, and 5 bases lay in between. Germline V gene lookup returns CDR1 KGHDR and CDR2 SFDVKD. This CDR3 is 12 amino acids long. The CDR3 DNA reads TGTGCCACCAGTGACTACGAAGAGACCCAGTACTTC. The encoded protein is CATSDYEETQYF.

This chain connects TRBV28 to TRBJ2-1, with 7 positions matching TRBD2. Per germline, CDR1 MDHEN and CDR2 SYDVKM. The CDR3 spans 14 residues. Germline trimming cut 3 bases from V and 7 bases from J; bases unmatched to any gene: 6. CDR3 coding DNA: TGTGCCAGCAGTTTGTGGCGGGAGCTAAATGAGCAGTTCTTC. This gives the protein CASSLWRELNEQFF.

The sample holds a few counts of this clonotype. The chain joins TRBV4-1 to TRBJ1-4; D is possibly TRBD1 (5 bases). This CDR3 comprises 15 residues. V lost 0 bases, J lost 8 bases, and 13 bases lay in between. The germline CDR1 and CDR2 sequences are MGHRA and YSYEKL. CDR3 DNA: TGCGCCAGCAGCCAAGATCCAGGGATTCGGGAAAAACTGTTTTTT. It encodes CASSQDPGIREKLFF.

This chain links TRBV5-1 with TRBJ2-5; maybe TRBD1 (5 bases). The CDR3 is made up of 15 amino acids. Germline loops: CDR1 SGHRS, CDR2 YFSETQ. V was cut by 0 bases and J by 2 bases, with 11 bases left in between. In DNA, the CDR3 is TGCGCCAGCAGCTTGGCCCCGACAGCTCAAGAGACCCAGTACTTC. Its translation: CASSLAPTAQETQYF.

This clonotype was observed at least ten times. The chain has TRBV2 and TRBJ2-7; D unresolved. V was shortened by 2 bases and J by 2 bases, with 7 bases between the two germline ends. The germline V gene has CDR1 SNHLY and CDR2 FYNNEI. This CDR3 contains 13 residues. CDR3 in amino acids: CASSEQKTYEQYF. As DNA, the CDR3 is TGTGCCAGCAGTGAACAGAAGACCTACGAGCAGTACTTC.

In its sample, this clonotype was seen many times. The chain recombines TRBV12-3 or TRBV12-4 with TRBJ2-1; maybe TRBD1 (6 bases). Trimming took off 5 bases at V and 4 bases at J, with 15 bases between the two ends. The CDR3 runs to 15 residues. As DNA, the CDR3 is TGTGCCAGCAGTCCAACCGGGACATCTTACAATGAGCAGTTCTTC. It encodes CASSPTGTSYNEQFF.

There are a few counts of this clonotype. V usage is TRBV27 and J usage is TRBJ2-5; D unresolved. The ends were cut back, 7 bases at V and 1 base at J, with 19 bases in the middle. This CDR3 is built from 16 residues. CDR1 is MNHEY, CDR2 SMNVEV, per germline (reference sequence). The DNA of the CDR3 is TGTGCCAGCAAACCAAACTTCCCTCGATTCCAAGAGACCCAGTACTTC. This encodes CASKPNFPRFQETQYF.

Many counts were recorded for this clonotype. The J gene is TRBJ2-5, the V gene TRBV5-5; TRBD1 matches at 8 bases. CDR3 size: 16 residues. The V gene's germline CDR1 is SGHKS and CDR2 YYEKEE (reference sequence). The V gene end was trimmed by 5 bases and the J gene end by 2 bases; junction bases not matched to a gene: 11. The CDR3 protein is CASSYSTGTGQETQYF. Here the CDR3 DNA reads TGTGCCAGCAGTTACTCGACTGGGACAGGACAAGAGACCCAGTACTTC.

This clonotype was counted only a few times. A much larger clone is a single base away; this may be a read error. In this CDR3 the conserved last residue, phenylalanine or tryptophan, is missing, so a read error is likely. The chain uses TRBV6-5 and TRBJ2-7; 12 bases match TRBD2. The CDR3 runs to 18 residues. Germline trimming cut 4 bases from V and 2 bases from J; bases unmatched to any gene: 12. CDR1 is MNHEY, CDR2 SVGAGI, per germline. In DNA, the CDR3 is TGTGCCAGCAGTTCCACCCTCGCTAGGACTAGCGGGACCTACGAGCAGTACCTC. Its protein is CASSSTLARTSGTYEQYL.

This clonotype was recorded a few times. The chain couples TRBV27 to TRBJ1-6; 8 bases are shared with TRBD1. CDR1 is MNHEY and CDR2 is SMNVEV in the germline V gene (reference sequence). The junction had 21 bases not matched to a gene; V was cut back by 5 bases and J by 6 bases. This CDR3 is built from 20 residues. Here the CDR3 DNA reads TGTGCCAGCAGTCCTACCCAGGGGGCGCTTGATCCGTTGCCTAATTCACCCCTCCACTTT. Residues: CASSPTQGALDPLPNSPLHF.

Here the CDR3 reads CAWSGGQGYSYEQYF. In DNA form, the CDR3 reads TGTGCCTGGAGTGGAGGACAGGGCTACTCCTACGAGCAGTACTTC. The chain joins TRBV30 to TRBJ2-7; 8 nucleotides agree with TRBD1. With V trimmed by 1 base and J by 0 bases, 5 bases remained unmatched. CDR1 and CDR2 (germline): GTSNPN, SVGIG (reference sequence). CDR3 length: 15 amino acids. Filled out from reference TRBV30 and TRBJ2-7, the complete variable domain reads SQTIHQWPATLVQPVGSPLSLECTVEGTSNPNLYWYRQAAGRGLQLLFYSVGIGQISSEVPQNLSASRPQDRQFILSSKKLLLSDSGFYLCAWSGGQGYSYEQYFGPGTRLTVT.

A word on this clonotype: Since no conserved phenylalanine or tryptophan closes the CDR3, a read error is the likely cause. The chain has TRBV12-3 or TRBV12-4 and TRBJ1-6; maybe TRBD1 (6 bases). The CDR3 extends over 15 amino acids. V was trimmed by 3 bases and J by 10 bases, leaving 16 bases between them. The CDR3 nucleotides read TGTGCCAGCAGTTTTGAAGGGGGAGTTGGATCACCCCTCCACCTT. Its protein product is CASSFEGGVGSPLHL.

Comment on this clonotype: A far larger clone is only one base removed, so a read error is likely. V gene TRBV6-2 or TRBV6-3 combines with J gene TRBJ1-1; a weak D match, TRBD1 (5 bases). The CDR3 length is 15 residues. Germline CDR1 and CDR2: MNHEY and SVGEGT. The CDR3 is CASSSPGTANTGAFF. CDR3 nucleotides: TGTGCCAGCAGTTCCCCCGGGACGGCGAACACTGGAGCTTTCTTT.

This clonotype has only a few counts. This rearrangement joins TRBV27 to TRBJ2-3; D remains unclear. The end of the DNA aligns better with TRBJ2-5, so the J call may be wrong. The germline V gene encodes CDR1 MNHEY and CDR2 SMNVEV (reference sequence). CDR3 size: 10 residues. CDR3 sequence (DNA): TGTGCCAGCGGGCGGGAGACCCAGTACTTC. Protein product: CASGRETQYF.

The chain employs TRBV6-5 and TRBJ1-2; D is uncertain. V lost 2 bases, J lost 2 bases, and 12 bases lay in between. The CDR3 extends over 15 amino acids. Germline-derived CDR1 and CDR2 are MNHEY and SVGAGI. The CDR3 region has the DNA TGTGCCAGCAGTTACCCTTTGGAGGAAAACTATGGCTACACCTTC. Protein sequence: CASSYPLEENYGYTF.

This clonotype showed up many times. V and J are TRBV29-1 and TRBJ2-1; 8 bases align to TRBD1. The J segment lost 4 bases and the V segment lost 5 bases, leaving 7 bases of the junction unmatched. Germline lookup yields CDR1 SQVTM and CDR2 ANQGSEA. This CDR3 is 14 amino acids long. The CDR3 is CSVQGRDRYNEQFF. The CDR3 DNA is TGCAGCGTTCAGGGTCGGGACAGGTACAATGAGCAGTTCTTC.

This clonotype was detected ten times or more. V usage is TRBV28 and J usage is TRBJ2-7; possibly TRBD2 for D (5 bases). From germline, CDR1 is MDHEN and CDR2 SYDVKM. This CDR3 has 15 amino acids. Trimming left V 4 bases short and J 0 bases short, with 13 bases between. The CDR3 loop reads CASSSGVKSSYEQYF. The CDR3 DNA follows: TGTGCCAGCAGTTCCGGGGTTAAGAGCTCCTACGAGCAGTACTTC.

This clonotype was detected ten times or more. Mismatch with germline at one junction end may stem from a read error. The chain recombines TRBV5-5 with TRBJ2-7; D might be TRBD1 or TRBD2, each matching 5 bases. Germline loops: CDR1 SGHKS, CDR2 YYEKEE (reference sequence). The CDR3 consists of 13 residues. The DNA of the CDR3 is TGTGCCAGCAGTTTGGGGGTTTCCTACGAGCAGTACTTC. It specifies CASSLGVSYEQYF.

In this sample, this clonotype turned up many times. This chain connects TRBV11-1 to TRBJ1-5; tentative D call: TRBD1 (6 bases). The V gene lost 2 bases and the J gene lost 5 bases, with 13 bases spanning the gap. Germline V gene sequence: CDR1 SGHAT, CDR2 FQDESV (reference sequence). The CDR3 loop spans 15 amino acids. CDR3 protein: CASSLSGEGHQPQHF. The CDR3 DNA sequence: TGTGCCAGCAGCTTATCAGGGGAGGGGCATCAGCCCCAGCATTTT.

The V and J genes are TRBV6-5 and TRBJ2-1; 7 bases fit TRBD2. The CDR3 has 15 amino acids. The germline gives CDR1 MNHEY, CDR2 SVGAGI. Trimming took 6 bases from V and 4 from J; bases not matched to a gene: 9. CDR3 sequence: CASSYDRLAYNEQFF. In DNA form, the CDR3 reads TGTGCCAGCAGCTACGATAGACTAGCTTACAATGAGCAGTTCTTC.